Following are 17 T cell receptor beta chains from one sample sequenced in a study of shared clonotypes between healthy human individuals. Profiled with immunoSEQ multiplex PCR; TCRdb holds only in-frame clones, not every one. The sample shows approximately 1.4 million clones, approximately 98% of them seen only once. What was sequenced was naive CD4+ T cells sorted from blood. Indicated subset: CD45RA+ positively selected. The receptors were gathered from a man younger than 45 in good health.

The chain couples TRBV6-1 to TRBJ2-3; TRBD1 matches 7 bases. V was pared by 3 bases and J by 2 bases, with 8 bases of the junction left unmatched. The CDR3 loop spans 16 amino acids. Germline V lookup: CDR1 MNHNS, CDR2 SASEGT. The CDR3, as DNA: TGTGCCAGCAGTGACCTATTCGACAGGGCCACAGATACGCAGTATTTT. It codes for CASSDLFDRATDTQYF.

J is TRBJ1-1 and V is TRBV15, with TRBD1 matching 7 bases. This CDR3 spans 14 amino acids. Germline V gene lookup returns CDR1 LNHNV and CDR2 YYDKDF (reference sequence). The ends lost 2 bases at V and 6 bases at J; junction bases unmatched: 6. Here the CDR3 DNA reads TGTGCCACCAGCAGAACCGACAGGGAGGCTGAAGCTTTCTTT. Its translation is CATSRTDREAEAFF.

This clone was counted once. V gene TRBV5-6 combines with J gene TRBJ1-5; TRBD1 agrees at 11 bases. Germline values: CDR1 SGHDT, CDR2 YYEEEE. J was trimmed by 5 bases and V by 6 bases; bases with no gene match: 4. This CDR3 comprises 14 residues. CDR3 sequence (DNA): TGTGCCAGCACGGGACAGGGGGTCGATCAGCCCCAGCATTTT. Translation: CASTGQGVDQPQHF.

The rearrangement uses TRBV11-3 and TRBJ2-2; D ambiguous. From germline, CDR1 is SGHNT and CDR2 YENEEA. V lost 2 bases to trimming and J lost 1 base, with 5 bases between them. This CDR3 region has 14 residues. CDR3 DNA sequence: TGTGCCAGCAGCTTAAGCAGGAACACCGGGGAGCTGTTTTTT. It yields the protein CASSLSRNTGELFF.

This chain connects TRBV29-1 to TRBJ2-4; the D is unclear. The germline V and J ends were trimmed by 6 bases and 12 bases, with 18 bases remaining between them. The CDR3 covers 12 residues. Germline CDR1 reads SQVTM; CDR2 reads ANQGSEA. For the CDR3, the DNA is TGCAGCGTAGGTGCAGGACCATCCGATCAGTACTTC. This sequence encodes CSVGAGPSDQYF.

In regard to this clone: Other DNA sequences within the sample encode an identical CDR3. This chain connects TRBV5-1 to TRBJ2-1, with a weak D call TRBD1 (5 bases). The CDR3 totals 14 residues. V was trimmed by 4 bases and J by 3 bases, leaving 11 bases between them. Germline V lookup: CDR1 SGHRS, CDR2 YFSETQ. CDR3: CASSPGQLYNEQFF. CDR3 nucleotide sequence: TGCGCCAGCAGCCCCGGACAACTCTACAATGAGCAGTTCTTC. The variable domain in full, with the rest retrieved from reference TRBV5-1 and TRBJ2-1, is KAGVTQTPRYLIKTRGQQVTLSCSPISGHRSVSWYQQTPGQGLQFLFEYFSETQRNKGNFPGRFSGRQFSNSRSEMNVSTLELGDSALYLCASSPGQLYNEQFFGPGTRLTVL.

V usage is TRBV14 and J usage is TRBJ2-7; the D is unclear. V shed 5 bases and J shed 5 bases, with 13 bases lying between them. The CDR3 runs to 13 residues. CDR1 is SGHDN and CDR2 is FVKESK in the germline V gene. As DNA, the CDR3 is TGTGCCAGCAGCACCCGGGCGAACCACGAGCAGTACTTC. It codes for CASSTRANHEQYF.

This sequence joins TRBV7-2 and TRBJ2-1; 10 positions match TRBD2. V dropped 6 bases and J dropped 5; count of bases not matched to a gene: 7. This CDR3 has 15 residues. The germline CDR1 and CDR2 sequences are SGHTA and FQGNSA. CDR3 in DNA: TGTGCCAGCAGTTCTCGGACTAGCGGTAACAATGAGCAGTTCTTC. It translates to CASSSRTSGNNEQFF.

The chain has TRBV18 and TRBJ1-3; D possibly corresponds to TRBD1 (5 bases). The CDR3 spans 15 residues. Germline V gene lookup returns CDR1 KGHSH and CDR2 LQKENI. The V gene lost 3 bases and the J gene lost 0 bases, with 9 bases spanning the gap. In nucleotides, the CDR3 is TGTGCCAGCTCACCGAGACAGACCTCTGGAAACACCATATATTTT. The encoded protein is CASSPRQTSGNTIYF.

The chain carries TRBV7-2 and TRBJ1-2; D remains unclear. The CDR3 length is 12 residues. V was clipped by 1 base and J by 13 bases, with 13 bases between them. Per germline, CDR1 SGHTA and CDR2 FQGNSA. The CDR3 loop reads CASSLGWQGITF. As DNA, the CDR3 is TGTGCCAGCAGCTTAGGGTGGCAAGGAATCACCTTC.

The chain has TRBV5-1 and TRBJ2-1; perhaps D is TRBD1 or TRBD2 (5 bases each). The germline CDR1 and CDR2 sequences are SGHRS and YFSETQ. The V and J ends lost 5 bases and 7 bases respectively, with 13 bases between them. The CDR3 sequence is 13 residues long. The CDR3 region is CASSVSWGNEQFF. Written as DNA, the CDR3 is TGCGCCAGCAGTGTCAGTTGGGGGAATGAGCAGTTCTTC.

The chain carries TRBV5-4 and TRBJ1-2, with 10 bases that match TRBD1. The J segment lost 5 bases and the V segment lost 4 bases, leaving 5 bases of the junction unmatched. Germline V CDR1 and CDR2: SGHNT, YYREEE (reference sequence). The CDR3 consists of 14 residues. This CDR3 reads CASSLTGGEYGYTF. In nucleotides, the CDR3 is TGTGCCAGCAGCCTGACAGGGGGCGAATATGGCTACACCTTC. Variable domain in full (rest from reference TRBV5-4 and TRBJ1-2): ETGVTQSPTHLIKTRGQQVTLRCSSQSGHNTVSWYQQALGQGPQFIFQYYREEENGRGNFPPRFSGLQFPNYSSELNVNALELDDSALYLCASSLTGGEYGYTFGSGTRLTVV.

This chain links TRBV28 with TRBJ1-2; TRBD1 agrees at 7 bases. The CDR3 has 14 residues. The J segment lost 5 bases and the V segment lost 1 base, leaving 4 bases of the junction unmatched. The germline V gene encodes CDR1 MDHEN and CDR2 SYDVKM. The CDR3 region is CASSLSGQTYGYTF. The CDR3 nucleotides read TGTGCCAGCAGTTTATCGGGACAGACATATGGCTACACCTTC.

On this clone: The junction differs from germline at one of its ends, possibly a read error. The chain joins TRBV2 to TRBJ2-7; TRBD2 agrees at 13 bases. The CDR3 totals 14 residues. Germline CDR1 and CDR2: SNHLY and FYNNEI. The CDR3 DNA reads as TGTGCCAGCAGTACGGGACTAGCGGGGACTACCTCAGACTTC. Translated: CASSTGLAGTTSDF.

Here the CDR3 DNA reads TGTGCCAGCAGCGTGGGGCGGAACTACGAGCAGTACTTC. It encodes CASSVGRNYEQYF. The chain links TRBV11-3 to TRBJ2-7; D is possibly TRBD1 (5 bases). The CDR3 runs to 13 residues. Deletions cut 5 bases from V and 3 bases from J, with 11 bases between. Germline V CDR1 and CDR2: SGHNT, YENEEA.

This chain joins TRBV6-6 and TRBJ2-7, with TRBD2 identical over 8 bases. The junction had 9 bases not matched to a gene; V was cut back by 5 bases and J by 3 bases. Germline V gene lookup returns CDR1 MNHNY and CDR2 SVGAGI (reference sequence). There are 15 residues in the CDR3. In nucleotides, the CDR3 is TGTGCCAGCAGTCGACGCCCGCGGGGGGACTACGAGCAGTACTTC. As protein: CASSRRPRGDYEQYF.

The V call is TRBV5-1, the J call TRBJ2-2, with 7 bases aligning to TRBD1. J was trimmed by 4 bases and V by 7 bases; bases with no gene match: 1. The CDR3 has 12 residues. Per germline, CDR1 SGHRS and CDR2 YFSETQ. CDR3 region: CASGTVTGELFF. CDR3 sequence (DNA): TGCGCCAGCGGGACAGTCACCGGGGAGCTGTTTTTT.